The subject of this entry is one TCR beta chain. A read error is likely, as this CDR3 ends without the conserved phenylalanine or tryptophan. This sample is part of a study of tumor and adjacent non-tumor tissue in lung cancer. About the study: On average, productive TCRbeta reads reached 4 million to 4.5 million per sample.

No cell sorting was done before RNA was extracted from the tissue. The library came from three nested PCR rounds adapted from ARM-PCR protocols. TCRdb ran MiXCR on the multiplex PCR reads and lists one entry per CDR3 protein. The sample holds fewer than 120,000 distinct CDR3 sequences, about 80% seen once. The CDR3 extends over 14 amino acids. V dropped 7 bases and J dropped 2 bases, with 15 bases sitting between them. Germline V gene sequence: CDR1 ENHRY, CDR2 SYGVKD. The gene calls are TRBV10-3 and TRBJ2-7, with D possibly matching TRBD1 (5 bases). Input material: lung tumor tissue. This receptor was taken from a man in his 70s with non-small cell lung cancer. CDR3 loop: CAITGAGNPYEQYS. The CDR3 DNA follows: TGTGCCATCACTGGTGCAGGGAACCCCTACGAGCAGTACTCC.